The 15 T cell receptor beta chains reported below all come from one sample, sequenced in a study of blood T cell repertoires in COVID-19. Repertoires were generated with immunoSEQ multiplex PCR, while TCRdb's copy carries only in-frame clones and drops some. The table includes around 160,000 clones, over 80% detected once. Sequencing was performed on peripheral blood. These receptors were collected from a woman aged 40-49 years with active or convalescent COVID-19.

The V call is TRBV7-9, the J call TRBJ1-5, with unresolved D. V gave up 0 bases and J gave up 6 bases, with 6 bases separating them. Germline-derived CDR1 and CDR2 are SEHNR and FQNEAQ (reference sequence). The CDR3 length is 13 residues. The CDR3 protein is CASSLAAAQPQHF. The CDR3, as DNA: TGTGCCAGCAGCTTAGCAGCGGCTCAGCCCCAGCATTTT.

The chain recombines TRBV15 with TRBJ1-1; D is undetermined. V shed 3 bases and J shed 5 bases, with 19 bases lying between them. Germline V lookup: CDR1 LNHNV, CDR2 YYDKDF (reference sequence). The CDR3 extends over 16 amino acids. The CDR3 is CATSRAPEGPGTEAFF. As DNA, the CDR3 is TGTGCCACCAGCAGGGCGCCGGAGGGCCCTGGGACTGAAGCTTTCTTT.

The CDR3: CASSLGQGTNTEAFF. CDR3 in DNA: TGCGCCAGCAGCTTGGGCCAGGGAACCAACACTGAAGCTTTCTTT. The chain recombines TRBV5-1 with TRBJ1-1; TRBD1 is a possible D gene (5 bases). Germline CDR1 is SGHRS and CDR2 is YFSETQ. This CDR3 has 15 amino acids. Trimming removed 0 bases from V and 2 bases from J, with 11 bases in between.

Note on this clone: Different DNA sequences within this sample yield the same CDR3. The chain has TRBV7-2 and TRBJ1-2, with D possibly TRBD1 on 5 matching bases. Per germline, CDR1 SGHTA and CDR2 FQGNSA. CDR3 length equals 12 residues. The V end lost 3 bases, the J end lost 4 bases, and 6 bases lay between the germline ends. The CDR3 DNA is TGTGCCAGCAGCTTCGGGGGCTATGGCTACACCTTC. Its protein is CASSFGGYGYTF.

This clone was picked up one time. V usage is TRBV10-1 and J usage is TRBJ1-2, with 10 bases fitting TRBD1. Germline V gene lookup returns CDR1 WNHNN and CDR2 SYGVQD (reference sequence). The length of the CDR3 is 15 residues. Trimming at V came to 8 bases and at J to 6 bases, leaving 12 bases not matched to a gene. The CDR3 sequence: CASRGTGVVSDGYTF. The CDR3 coding sequence is TGCGCCAGCCGCGGGACAGGGGTAGTAAGCGATGGCTACACCTTC.

The chain uses TRBV18 and TRBJ2-7, with a weak D call TRBD1 (5 bases). CDR1 and CDR2 from the germline V gene are KGHSH and LQKENI. CDR3 length: 14 residues. Trimming left V 1 base short and J 1 base short, with 8 bases between. The CDR3: CASSPRAGSYEQYF. CDR3 sequence (DNA): TGTGCCAGCTCACCACGGGCAGGGTCCTACGAGCAGTACTTC.

V usage is TRBV19 and J usage is TRBJ2-7, with TRBD1 matching 7 bases. The V gene's germline CDR1 is LNHDA and CDR2 SQIVND (reference sequence). Trimming removed 9 bases from V and 5 bases from J; junction bases left unmatched: 4. This CDR3 is built from 11 residues. CDR3: CASQGVHEQYF. CDR3 nucleotide sequence: TGTGCCAGCCAGGGGGTTCACGAGCAGTACTTC.

The rearrangement uses TRBV28 and TRBJ2-3, with 10 bases aligning to TRBD1. The germline V gene encodes CDR1 MDHEN and CDR2 SYDVKM. This CDR3 is built from 15 residues. The junction had 4 bases not matched to a gene; V was cut back by 3 bases and J by 4 bases. DNA for the CDR3: TGTGCCAGCAGTTTTAGCGGGACAGGGGCAGATACGCAGTATTTT. The encoded protein is CASSFSGTGADTQYF.

V gene TRBV15 combines with J gene TRBJ1-4, with a tentative D call TRBD1 (6 bases). Germline CDR1 reads LNHNV; CDR2 reads YYDKDF (reference sequence). The CDR3 has 15 residues. V lost 1 base and J lost 7, with 13 bases in between. The CDR3 sequence: CATSRGQGWSEKLFF. The CDR3 DNA is TGTGCCACCAGCAGAGGGCAGGGGTGGAGTGAAAAACTGTTTTTT.

The chain links TRBV6-5 to TRBJ2-7, with 7 bases aligning to TRBD1. CDR1 and CDR2 (germline): MNHEY, SVGAGI. The V gene end was trimmed by 5 bases and the J gene end by 2 bases; junction bases not matched to a gene: 6. This CDR3 region has 14 residues. CDR3: CASSRPGQTYEQYF. As DNA, the CDR3 is TGTGCCAGCAGTCGCCCGGGACAGACCTACGAGCAGTACTTC.

V usage is TRBV5-1 and J usage is TRBJ1-3; D is undetermined. Germline V gene data show CDR1 as SGHRS and CDR2 as YFSETQ. CDR3 size: 12 residues. Trimming removed 4 bases at V and 4 bases at J, with 6 bases between. CDR3 nucleotides: TGCGCCAGCAGCCCCCCGGGAAACACCATATATTTT. This translates into CASSPPGNTIYF.

J is TRBJ1-1 and V is TRBV6-2 or TRBV6-3; unclear D gene. CDR3 length equals 14 residues. Germline V gene data show CDR1 as MNHEY and CDR2 as SVGEGT. The germline V and J ends were trimmed by 2 bases and 8 bases, with 15 bases remaining between them. The CDR3 DNA reads as TGTGCCAGCAGTTACAGTAACAGTTACGTGGAAGCTTTCTTT. Amino acids: CASSYSNSYVEAFF.

The rearrangement joins TRBV1 to TRBJ1-2; the table's D call, TRBD1, has no DNA check behind it. TRBV1 is reported as a pseudogene. The CDR3 loop spans 14 amino acids. CDR3 bases: TGCACCAGCACCGGACAGGGGAGGGACTATGGCTACACCTTC. It specifies CTSTGQGRDYGYTF.

The chain's CDR3 is CASSFFDKNTEAFF. The CDR3 nucleotides read TGTGCCAGCAGCTTTTTCGACAAGAACACTGAAGCTTTCTTT. This rearrangement joins TRBV5-6 to TRBJ1-1; no definite D call. From germline, CDR1 is SGHDT and CDR2 YYEEEE. This CDR3 has 14 amino acids. V gave up 2 bases and J gave up 1 base, with 9 bases separating them.

This rearrangement joins TRBV5-4 to TRBJ2-1; a weak D match, TRBD2 (7 bases). CDR1 is SGHNT and CDR2 is YYREEE in the germline V gene (reference sequence). The CDR3 is made up of 13 amino acids. The ends were cut back, 4 bases at V and 8 bases at J, with 13 bases in the middle. The CDR3 here is CASSAIGGDEQFF. DNA of the CDR3: TGTGCCAGCAGCGCCATAGGGGGGGATGAGCAGTTCTTC.